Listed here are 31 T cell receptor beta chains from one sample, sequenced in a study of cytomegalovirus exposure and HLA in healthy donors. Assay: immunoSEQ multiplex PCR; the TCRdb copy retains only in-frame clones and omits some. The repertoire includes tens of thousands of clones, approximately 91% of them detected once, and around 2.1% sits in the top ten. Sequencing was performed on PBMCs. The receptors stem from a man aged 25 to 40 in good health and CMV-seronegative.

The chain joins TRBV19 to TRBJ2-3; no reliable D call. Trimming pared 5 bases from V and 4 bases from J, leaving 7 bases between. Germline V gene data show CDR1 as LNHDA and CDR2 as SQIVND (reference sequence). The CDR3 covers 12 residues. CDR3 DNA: TGTGCCAGTAGTGCAGTCGCAGATACGCAGTATTTT. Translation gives CASSAVADTQYF.

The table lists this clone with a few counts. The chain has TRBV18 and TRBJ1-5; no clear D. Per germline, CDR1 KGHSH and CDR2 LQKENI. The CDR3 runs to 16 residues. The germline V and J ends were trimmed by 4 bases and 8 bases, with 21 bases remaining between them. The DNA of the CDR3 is TGTGCCAGCTCACTCCCTCTTCGACCCGGGGAAAAGCCCCAGCATTTT. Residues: CASSLPLRPGEKPQHF.

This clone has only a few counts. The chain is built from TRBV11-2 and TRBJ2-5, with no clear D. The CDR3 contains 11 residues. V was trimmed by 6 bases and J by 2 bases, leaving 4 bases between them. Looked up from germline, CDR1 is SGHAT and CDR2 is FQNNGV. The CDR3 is CASRQQETQYF. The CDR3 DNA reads TGTGCCAGCAGACAGCAAGAGACCCAGTACTTC.

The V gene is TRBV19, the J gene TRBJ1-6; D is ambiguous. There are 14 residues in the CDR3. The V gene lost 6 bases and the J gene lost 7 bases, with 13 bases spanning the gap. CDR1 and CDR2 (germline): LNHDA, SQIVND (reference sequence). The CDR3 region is CASSPDFKNSPLHF. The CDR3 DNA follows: TGTGCCAGTAGCCCAGATTTTAAGAATTCACCCCTCCACTTT.

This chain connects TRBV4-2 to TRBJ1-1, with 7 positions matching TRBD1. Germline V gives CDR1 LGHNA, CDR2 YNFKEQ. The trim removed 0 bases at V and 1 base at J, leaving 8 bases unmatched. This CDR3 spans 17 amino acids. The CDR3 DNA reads TGTGCCAGCAGCCAAGATGTGAGGGGGCGGACGAACACTGAAGCTTTCTTT. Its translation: CASSQDVRGRTNTEAFF.

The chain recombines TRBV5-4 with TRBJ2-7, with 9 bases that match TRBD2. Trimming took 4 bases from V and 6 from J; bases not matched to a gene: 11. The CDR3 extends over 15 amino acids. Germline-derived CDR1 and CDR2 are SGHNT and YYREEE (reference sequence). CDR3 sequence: CASSTVRAGGTEQYF. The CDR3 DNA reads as TGTGCCAGCAGCACCGTTAGGGCGGGGGGGACCGAGCAGTACTTC.

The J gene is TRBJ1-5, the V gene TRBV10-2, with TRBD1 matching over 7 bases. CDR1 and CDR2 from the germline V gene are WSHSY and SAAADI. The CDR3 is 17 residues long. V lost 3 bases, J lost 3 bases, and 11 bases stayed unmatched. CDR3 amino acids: CASSDIGRGPDNQPQHF. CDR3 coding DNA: TGCGCCAGCAGTGATATCGGGAGGGGGCCGGACAATCAGCCCCAGCATTTT.

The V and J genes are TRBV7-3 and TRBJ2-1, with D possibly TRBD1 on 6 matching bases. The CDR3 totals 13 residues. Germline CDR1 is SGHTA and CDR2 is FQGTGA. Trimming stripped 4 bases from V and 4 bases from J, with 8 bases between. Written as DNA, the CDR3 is TGTGCCAGCAGCTACGGACAGTACAATGAGCAGTTCTTC. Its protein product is CASSYGQYNEQFF.

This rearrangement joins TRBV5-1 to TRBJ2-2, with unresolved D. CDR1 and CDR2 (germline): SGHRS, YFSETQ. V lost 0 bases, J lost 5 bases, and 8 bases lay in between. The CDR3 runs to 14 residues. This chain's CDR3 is CASSLVFETGELFF. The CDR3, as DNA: TGCGCCAGCAGCTTGGTGTTCGAGACCGGGGAGCTGTTTTTT.

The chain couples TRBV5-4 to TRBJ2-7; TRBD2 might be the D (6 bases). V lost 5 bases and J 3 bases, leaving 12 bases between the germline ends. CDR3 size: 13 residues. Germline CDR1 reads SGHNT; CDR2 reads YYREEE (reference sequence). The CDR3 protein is CASREGPDYEQYF. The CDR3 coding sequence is TGTGCCAGCAGGGAGGGACCGGACTACGAGCAGTACTTC.

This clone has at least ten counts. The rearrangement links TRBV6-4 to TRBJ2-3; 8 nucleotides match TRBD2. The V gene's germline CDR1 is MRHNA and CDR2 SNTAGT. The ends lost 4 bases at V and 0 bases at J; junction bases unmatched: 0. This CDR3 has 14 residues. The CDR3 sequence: CASSASGSTDTQYF. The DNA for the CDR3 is TGTGCCAGCAGTGCTAGCGGGAGCACAGATACGCAGTATTTT.

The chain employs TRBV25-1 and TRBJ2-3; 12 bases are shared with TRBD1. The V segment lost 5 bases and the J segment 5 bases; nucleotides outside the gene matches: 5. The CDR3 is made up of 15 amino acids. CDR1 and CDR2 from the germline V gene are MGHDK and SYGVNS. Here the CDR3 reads CASSKGQGALDTQYF. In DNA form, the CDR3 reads TGTGCCAGCAGTAAGGGACAGGGGGCATTAGATACGCAGTATTTT.

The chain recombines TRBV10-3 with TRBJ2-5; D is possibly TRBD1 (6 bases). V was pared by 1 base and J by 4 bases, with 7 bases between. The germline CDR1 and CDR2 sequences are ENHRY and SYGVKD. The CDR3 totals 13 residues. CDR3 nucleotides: TGTGCCATCAGTGAGTGGGGGCGAGAGACCCAGTACTTC. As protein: CAISEWGRETQYF.

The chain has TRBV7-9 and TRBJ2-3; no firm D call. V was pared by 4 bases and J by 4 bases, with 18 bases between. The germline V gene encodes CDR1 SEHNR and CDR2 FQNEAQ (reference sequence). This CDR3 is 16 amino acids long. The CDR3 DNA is TGTGCCAGCAGCTCGAAACCCGCTAGACTGGCAGATACGCAGTATTTT. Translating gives CASSSKPARLADTQYF.

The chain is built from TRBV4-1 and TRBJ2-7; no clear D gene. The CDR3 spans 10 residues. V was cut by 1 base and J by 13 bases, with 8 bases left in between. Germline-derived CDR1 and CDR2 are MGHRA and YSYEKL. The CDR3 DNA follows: TGCGCCAGCAGCCAAGGGGCCACATACTTC. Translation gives CASSQGATYF.

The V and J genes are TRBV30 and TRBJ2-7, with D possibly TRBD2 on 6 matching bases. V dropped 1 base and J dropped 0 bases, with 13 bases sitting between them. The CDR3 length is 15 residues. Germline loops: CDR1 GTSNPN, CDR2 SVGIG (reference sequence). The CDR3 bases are TGTGCCTGGAGTGCTGTAGCGGAACTCTCCTACGAGCAGTACTTC. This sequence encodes CAWSAVAELSYEQYF.

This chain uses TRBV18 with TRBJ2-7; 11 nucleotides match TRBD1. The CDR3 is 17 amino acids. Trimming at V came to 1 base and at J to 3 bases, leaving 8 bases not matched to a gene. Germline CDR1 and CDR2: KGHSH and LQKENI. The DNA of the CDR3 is TGTGCCAGCTCACCACGTTTACCCGGGACAGGGGGCTACGAGCAGTACTTC. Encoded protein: CASSPRLPGTGGYEQYF.

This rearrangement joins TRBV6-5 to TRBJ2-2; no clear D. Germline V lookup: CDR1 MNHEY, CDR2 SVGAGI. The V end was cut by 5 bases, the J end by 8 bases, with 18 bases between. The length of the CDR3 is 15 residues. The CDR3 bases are TGTGCCAGCAGTCTCCGGTACTCAAGTCGGGGGGAGCTGTTTTTT. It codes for CASSLRYSSRGELFF.

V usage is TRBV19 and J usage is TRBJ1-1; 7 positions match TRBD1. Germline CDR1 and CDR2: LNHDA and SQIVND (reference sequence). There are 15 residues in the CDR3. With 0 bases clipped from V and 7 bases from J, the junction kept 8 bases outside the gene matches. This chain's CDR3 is CASSIDPRGRGEAFF. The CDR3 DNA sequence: TGTGCCAGTAGTATAGACCCCAGGGGGAGAGGTGAAGCTTTCTTT.

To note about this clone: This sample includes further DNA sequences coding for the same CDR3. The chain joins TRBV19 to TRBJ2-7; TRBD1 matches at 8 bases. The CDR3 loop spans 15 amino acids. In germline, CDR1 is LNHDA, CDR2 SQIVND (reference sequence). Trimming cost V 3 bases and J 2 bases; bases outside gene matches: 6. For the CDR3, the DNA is TGTGCCAGTAGTATTACCGGGACAGGAGCCTACGAGCAGTACTTC. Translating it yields CASSITGTGAYEQYF. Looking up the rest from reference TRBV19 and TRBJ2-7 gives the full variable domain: DGGITQSPKYLFRKEGQNVTLSCEQNLNHDAMYWYRQDPGQGLRLIYYSQIVNDFQKGDIAEGYSVSREKKESFPLTVTSAQKNPTAFYLCASSITGTGAYEQYFGPGTRLTVT.

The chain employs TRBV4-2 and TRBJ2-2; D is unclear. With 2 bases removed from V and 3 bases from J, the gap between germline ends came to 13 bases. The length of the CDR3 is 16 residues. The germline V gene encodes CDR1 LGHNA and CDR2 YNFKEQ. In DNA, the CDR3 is TGTGCCAGCAGCCAATCTCTGCAGGCTCACACCGGGGAGCTGTTTTTT. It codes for CASSQSLQAHTGELFF.

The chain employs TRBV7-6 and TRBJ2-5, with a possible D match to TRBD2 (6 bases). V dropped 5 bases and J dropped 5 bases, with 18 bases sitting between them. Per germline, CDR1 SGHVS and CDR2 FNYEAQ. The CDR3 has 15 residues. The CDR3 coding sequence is TGTGCCAGCAGCCAAGATAGCGCGGGGTGGGAGACCCAGTACTTC. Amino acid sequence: CASSQDSAGWETQYF.

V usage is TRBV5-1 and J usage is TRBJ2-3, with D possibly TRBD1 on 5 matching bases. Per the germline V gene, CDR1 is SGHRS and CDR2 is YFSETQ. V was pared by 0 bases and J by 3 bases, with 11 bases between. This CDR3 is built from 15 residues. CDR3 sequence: CASSLEGRDTDTQYF. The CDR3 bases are TGCGCCAGCAGCTTGGAGGGCAGGGATACAGATACGCAGTATTTT.

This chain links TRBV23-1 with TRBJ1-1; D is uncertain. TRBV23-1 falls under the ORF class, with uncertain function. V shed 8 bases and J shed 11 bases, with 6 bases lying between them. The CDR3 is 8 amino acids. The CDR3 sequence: CASVGAFF. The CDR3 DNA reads TGCGCCAGCGTCGGGGCTTTCTTT.

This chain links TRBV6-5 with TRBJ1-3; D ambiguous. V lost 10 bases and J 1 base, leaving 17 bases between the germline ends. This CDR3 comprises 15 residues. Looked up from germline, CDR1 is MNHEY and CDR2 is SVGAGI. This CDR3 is CATSSGGWSGNTIYF. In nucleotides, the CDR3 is TGTGCCACAAGCAGCGGTGGGTGGTCTGGAAACACCATATATTTT.

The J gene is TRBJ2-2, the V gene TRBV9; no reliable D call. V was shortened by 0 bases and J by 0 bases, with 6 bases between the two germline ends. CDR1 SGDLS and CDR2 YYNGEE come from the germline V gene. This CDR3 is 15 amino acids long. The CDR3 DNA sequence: TGTGCCAGCAGCGTAGCGGGTGCGAACACCGGGGAGCTGTTTTTT. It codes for CASSVAGANTGELFF. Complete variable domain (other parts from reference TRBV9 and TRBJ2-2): DSGVTQTPKHLITATGQRVTLRCSPRSGDLSVYWYQQSLDQGLQFLIQYYNGEERAKGNILERFSAQQFPDLHSELNLSSLELGDSALYFCASSVAGANTGELFFGEGSRLTVL.

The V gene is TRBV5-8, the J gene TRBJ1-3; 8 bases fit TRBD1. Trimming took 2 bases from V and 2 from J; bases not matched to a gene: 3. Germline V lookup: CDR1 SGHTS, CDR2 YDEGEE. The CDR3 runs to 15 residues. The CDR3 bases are TGTGCCAGCAGCTTAACGACAGGGGCTGGAAACACCATATATTTT. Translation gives CASSLTTGAGNTIYF. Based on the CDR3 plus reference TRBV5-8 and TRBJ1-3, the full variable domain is EAGVTQSPTHLIKTRGQQATLRCSPISGHTSVYWYQQALGLGLQFLLWYDEGEERNRGNFPPRFSGRQFPNYSSELNVNALELEDSALYLCASSLTTGAGNTIYFGEGSWLTVV.

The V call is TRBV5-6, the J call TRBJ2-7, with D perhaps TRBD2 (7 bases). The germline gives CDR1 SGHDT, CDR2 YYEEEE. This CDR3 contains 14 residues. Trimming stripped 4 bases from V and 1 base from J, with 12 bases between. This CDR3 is CASSLRGASYEQYF. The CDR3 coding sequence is TGTGCCAGCAGCCTCCGGGGGGCGTCCTACGAGCAGTACTTC.

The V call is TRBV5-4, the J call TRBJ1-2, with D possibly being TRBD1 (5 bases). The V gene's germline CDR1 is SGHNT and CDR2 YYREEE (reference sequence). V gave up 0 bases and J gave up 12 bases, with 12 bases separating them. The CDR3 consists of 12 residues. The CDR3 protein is CASSLAGDLDTF. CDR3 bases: TGTGCCAGCAGCTTGGCCGGGGACTTGGACACCTTC. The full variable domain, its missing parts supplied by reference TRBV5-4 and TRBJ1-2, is ETGVTQSPTHLIKTRGQQVTLRCSSQSGHNTVSWYQQALGQGPQFIFQYYREEENGRGNFPPRFSGLQFPNYSSELNVNALELDDSALYLCASSLAGDLDTFGSGTRLTVV.

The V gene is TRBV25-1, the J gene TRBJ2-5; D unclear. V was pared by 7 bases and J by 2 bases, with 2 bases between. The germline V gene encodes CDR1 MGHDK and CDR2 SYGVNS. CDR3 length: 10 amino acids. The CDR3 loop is CASTQETQYF. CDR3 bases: TGTGCCAGCACTCAAGAGACCCAGTACTTC.

The CDR3 spells CASSSRGLALYEQYF. The CDR3, as DNA: TGTGCCAGCAGCAGCCGGGGACTAGCTCTCTACGAGCAGTACTTC. The V and J genes are TRBV7-2 and TRBJ2-7, with 9 positions matching TRBD2. The J segment lost 3 bases and the V segment lost 5 bases, leaving 8 bases of the junction unmatched. The CDR3 covers 15 residues. CDR1 is SGHTA, CDR2 FQGNSA, per germline.